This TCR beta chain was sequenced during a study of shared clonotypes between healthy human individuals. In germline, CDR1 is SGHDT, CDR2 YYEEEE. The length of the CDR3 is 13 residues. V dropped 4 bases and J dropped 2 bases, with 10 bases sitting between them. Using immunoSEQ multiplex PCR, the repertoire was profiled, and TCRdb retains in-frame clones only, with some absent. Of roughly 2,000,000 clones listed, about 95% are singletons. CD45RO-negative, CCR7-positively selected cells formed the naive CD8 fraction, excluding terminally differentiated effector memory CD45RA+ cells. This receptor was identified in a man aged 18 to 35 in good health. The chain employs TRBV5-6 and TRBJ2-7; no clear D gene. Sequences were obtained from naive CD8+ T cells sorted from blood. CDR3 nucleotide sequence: TGTGCCAGCAGCCGGACCCTCCCCTACGAGCAGTACTTC. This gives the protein CASSRTLPYEQYF.